This T cell receptor beta chain was sequenced in a study of long-term antiretroviral therapy in people with HIV. After removal of 1 base from V and 5 bases from J, the junction contained 10 bases not matched to a gene. The V gene's germline CDR1 is SGHRS and CDR2 YFSETQ. The length of the CDR3 is 16 residues. Every HIV-positive participant received treatment in the United States. Notes on the study in general: Data on ART adherence, viral resistance or therapy changes were unavailable.

Sequencing relied on immunoSEQ assay v3.0, run at survey level. A per-sample goal of about 40,000-55,000 T-cell genomes was targeted by sequencing. Profiling relied on immunoSEQ multiplex PCR, and the TCRdb table lists in-frame clones only, not all of them. Of fewer than 45,000 clones in the sample, 75% to 90% were seen once. As regards this clone: The antigen remains undetermined.

This specimen was unsorted PBMCs, taken 3.4 years after starting antiretroviral therapy. The sequence derives from a man aged 30 to 45 with HIV. The chain couples TRBV5-1 to TRBJ2-7; 9 bases fit TRBD1. CDR3 DNA sequence: TGCGCCAGCAGCTTGATCCCCGGGACAGGGTATGACGAGCAGTACTTC. Residues: CASSLIPGTGYDEQYF.